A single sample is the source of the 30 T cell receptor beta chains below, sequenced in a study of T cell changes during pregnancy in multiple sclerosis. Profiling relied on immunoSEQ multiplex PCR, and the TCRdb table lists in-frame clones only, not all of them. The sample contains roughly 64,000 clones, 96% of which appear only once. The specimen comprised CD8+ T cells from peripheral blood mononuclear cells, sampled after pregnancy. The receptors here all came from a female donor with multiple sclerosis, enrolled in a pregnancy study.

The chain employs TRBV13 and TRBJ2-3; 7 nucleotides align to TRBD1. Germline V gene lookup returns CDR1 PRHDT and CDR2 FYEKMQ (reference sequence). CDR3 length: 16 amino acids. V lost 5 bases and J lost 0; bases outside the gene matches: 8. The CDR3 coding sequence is TGTGCCAGCAGCCCCCAGGGGGAACAGAGCACAGATACGCAGTATTTT. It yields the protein CASSPQGEQSTDTQYF.

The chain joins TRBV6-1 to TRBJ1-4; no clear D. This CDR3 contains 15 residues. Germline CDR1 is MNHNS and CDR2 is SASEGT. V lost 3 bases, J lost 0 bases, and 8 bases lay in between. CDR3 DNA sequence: TGTGCCAGCAGTGACGGGCGGGCAACTAATGAAAAACTGTTTTTT. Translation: CASSDGRATNEKLFF.

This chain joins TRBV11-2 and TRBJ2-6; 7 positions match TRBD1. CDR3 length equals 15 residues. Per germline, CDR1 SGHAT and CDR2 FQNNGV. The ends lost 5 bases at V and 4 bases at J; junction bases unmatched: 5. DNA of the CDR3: TGTGCCAGCAGCACAACAGGGGTCGGGGCCAACGTCCTGACTTTC. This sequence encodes CASSTTGVGANVLTF.

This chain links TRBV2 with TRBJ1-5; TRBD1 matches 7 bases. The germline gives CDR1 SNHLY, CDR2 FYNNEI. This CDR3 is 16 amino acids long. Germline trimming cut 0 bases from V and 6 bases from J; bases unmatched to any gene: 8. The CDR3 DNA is TGTGCCAGCAGTGAAGCCACGACAGGGTTCAGTCAGCCCCAGCATTTT. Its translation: CASSEATTGFSQPQHF.

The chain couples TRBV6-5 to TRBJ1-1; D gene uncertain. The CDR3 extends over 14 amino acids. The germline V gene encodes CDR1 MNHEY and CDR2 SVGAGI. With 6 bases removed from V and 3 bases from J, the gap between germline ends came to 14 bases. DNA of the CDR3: TGTGCCAGCAGCCTACTTGGCGAGGACACTGAAGCTTTCTTT. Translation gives CASSLLGEDTEAFF.

In DNA, the CDR3 is TGTGCCAGCAGCTTAGCAGGGTCCGGAAACACCATATATTTT. It yields the protein CASSLAGSGNTIYF. The V call is TRBV11-2, the J call TRBJ1-3, with D possibly being TRBD1 (5 bases). V gave up 1 base and J gave up 4 bases, with 8 bases separating them. Germline lookup yields CDR1 SGHAT and CDR2 FQNNGV. The CDR3 consists of 14 residues.

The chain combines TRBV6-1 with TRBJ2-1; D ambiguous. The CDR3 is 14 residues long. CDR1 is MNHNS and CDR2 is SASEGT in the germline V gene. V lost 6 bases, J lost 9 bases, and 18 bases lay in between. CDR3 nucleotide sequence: TGTGCCAGCAGCCCTCGTTCCCGAACGGGTGAGCAGTTCTTC. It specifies CASSPRSRTGEQFF.

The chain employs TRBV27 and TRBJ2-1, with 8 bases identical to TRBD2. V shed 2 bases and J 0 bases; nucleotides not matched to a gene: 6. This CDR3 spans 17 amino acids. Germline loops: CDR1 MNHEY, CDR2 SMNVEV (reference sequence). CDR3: CASSLSASGFSYNEQFF. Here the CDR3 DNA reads TGTGCCAGCAGTTTAAGTGCTAGCGGGTTCTCCTACAATGAGCAGTTCTTC.

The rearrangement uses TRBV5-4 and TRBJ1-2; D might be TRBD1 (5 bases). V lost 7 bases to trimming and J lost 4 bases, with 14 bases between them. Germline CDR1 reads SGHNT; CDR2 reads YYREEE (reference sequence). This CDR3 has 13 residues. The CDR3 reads CASSTGSFYGYTF. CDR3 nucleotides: TGTGCCAGCTCAACAGGAAGTTTCTATGGCTACACCTTC. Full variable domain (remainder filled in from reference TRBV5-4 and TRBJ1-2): ETGVTQSPTHLIKTRGQQVTLRCSSQSGHNTVSWYQQALGQGPQFIFQYYREEENGRGNFPPRFSGLQFPNYSSELNVNALELDDSALYLCASSTGSFYGYTFGSGTRLTVV.

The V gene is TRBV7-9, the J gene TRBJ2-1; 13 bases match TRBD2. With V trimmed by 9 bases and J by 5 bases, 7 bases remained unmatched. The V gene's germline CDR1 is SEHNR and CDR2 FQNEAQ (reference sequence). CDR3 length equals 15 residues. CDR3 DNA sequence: TGTGCCAGTAACCTCGGACTAGCGGGAGACAATGAGCAGTTCTTC. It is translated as CASNLGLAGDNEQFF.

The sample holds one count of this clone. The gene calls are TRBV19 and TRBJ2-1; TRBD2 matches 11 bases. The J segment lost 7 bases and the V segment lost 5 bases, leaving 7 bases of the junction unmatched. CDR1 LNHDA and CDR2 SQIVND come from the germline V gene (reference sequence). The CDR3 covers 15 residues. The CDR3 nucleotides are TGTGCCAGTAGTCTCATAGCGGGAGGGCATAATGAGCAGTTCTTC. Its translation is CASSLIAGGHNEQFF.

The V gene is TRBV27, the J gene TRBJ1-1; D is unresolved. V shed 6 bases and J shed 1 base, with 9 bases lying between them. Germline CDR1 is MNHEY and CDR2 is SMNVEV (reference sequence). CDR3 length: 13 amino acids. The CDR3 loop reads CASSQTANTEAFF. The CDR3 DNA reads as TGTGCCAGCAGCCAAACAGCGAACACTGAAGCTTTCTTT.

In DNA, the CDR3 is TGTGCCAGCAGTGGCGGACAGGGGGGGACCGGGGAGCTGTTTTTT. As protein: CASSGGQGGTGELFF. The chain employs TRBV28 and TRBJ2-2, with 10 bases lining up with TRBD1. The length of the CDR3 is 15 residues. V lost 5 bases and J lost 5; bases outside the gene matches: 5. Germline CDR1 reads MDHEN; CDR2 reads SYDVKM. Full variable domain (outside the CDR3, taken from reference TRBV28 and TRBJ2-2): DVKVTQSSRYLVKRTGEKVFLECVQDMDHENMFWYRQDPGLGLRLIYFSYDVKMKEKGDIPEGYSVSREKKERFSLILESASTNQTSMYLCASSGGQGGTGELFFGEGSRLTVL.

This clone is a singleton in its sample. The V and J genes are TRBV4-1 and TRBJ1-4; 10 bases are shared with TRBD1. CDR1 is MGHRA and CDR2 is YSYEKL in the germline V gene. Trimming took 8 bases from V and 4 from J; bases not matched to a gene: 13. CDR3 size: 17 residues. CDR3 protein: CASGGQTGGMGNEKLFF. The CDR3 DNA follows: TGCGCCAGCGGTGGGCAGACAGGGGGCATGGGTAATGAAAAACTGTTTTTT.

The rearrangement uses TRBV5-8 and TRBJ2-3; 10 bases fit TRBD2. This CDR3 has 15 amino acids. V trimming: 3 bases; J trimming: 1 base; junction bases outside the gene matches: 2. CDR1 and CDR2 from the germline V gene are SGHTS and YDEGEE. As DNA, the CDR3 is TGTGCCAGCAGCTACGGACTAGCGGGCACAGATACGCAGTATTTT. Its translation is CASSYGLAGTDTQYF.

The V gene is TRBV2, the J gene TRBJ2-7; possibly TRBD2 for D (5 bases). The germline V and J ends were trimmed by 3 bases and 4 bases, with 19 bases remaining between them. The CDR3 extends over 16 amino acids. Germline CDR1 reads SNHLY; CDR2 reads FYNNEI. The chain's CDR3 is CASSDSRGQSLYEQYF. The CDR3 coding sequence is TGTGCCAGCAGTGATTCCCGGGGTCAGAGTCTATACGAGCAGTACTTC.

The CDR3 region has the DNA TGTGCCAGCAGTTTACTGGGGCGGGAGCAGTTCTTC. Its translation is CASSLLGREQFF. The chain employs TRBV27 and TRBJ2-1; TRBD1 might be the D (5 bases). The V end was cut by 2 bases, the J end by 10 bases, with 9 bases between. The CDR3 loop spans 12 amino acids. Germline CDR1 MNHEY, CDR2 SMNVEV (reference sequence).

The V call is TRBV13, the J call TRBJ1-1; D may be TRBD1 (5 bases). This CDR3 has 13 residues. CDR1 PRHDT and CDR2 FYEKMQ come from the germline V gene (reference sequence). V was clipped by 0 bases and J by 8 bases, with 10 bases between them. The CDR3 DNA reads TGTGCCAGCAGCTTAGGCCTACAGGCGGAAGCTTTCTTT. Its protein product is CASSLGLQAEAFF.

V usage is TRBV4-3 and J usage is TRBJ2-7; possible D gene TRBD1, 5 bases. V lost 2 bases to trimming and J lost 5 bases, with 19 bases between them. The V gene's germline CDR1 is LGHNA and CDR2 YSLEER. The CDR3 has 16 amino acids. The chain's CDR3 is CASSQNDLTALDEQYF. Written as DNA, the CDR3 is TGCGCCAGCAGCCAAAATGATTTGACAGCTCTAGACGAGCAGTACTTC.

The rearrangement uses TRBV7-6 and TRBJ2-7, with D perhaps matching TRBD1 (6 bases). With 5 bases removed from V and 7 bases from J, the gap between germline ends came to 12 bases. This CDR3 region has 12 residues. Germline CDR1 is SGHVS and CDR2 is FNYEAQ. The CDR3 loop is CASSQGHPEQYF. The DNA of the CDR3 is TGTGCCAGCAGCCAGGGACACCCTGAGCAGTACTTC.

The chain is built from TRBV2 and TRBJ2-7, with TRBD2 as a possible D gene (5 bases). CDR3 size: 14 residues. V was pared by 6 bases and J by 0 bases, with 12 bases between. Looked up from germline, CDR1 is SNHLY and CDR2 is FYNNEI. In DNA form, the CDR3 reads TGTGCCAGCAGCCGCCCGGGGTCCTCCTACGAGCAGTACTTC. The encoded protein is CASSRPGSSYEQYF.

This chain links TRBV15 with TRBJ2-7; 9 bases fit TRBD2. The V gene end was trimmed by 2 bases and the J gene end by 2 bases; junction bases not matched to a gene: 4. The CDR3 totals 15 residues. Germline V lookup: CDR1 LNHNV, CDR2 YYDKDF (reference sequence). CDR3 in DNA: TGTGCCACCAGCAGATCGGCTAGCGGGACCTACGAGCAGTACTTC. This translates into CATSRSASGTYEQYF.

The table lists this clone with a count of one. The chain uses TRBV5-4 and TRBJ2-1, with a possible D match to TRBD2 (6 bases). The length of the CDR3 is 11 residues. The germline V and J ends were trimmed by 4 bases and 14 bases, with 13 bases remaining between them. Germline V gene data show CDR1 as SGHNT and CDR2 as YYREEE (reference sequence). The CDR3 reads CASSAGLLEFF. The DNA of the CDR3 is TGTGCCAGCAGCGCCGGACTACTTGAGTTCTTC.

This CDR3 is CASSEAQWETQYF. Written as DNA, the CDR3 is TGCGCCAGCAGTGAGGCCCAGTGGGAGACCCAGTACTTC. The gene calls are TRBV10-2 and TRBJ2-5; D uncertain. Trimming stripped 2 bases from V and 5 bases from J, with 9 bases between. The CDR3 totals 13 residues. Germline CDR1 reads WSHSY; CDR2 reads SAAADI.

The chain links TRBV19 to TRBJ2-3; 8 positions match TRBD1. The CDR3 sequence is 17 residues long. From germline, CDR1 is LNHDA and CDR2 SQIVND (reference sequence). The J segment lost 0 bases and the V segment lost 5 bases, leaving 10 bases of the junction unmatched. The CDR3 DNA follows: TGTGCCAGTAGTCTCGGACAGGGTGGGCTAAGCACAGATACGCAGTATTTT. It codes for CASSLGQGGLSTDTQYF.

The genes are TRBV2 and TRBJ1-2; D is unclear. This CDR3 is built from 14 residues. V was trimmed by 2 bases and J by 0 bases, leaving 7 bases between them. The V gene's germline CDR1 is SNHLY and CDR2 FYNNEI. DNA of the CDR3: TGTGCCAGCAGTGAACACACAGCTAACTATGGCTACACCTTC. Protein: CASSEHTANYGYTF. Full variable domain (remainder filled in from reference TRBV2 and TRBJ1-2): EPEVTQTPSHQVTQMGQEVILRCVPISNHLYFYWYRQILGQKVEFLVSFYNNEISEKSEIFDDQFSVERPDGSNFTLKIRSTKLEDSAMYFCASSEHTANYGYTFGSGTRLTVV.

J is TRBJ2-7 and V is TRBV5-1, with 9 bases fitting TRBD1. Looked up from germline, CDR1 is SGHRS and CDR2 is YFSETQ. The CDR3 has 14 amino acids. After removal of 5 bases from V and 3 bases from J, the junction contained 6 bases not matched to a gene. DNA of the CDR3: TGCGCCAGCAGGCGGACAGGGGAAGGCTACGAGCAGTACTTC. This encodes CASRRTGEGYEQYF. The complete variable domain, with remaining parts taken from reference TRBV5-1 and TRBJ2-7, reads KAGVTQTPRYLIKTRGQQVTLSCSPISGHRSVSWYQQTPGQGLQFLFEYFSETQRNKGNFPGRFSGRQFSNSRSEMNVSTLELGDSALYLCASRRTGEGYEQYFGPGTRLTVT.

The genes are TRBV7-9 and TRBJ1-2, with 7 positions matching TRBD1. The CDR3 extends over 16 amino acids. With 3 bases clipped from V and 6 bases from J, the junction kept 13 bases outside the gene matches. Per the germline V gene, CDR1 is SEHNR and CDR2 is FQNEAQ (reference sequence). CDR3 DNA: TGTGCCAGCAGCTTCCCACCCCTCACAGGGGAGAATGGCTACACCTTC. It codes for CASSFPPLTGENGYTF.

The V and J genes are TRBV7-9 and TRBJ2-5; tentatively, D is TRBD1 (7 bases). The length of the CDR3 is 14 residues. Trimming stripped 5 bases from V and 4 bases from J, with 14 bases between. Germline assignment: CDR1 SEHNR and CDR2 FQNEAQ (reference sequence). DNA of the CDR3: TGTGCCAGCAGCGGAGGGACAGTGCGAGAGACCCAGTACTTC. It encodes CASSGGTVRETQYF. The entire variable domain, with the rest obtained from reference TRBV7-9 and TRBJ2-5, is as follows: DTGVSQNPRHKITKRGQNVTFRCDPISEHNRLYWYRQTLGQGPEFLTYFQNEAQLEKSRLLSDRFSAERPKGSFSTLEIQRTEQGDSAMYLCASSGGTVRETQYFGPGTRLLVL.

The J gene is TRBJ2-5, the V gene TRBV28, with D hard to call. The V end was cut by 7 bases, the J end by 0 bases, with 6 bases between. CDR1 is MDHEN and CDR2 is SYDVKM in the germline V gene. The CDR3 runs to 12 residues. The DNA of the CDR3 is TGTGCCAGCAATCAGTACCAAGAGACCCAGTACTTC. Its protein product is CASNQYQETQYF. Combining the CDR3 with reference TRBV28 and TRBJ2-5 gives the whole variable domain DVKVTQSSRYLVKRTGEKVFLECVQDMDHENMFWYRQDPGLGLRLIYFSYDVKMKEKGDIPEGYSVSREKKERFSLILESASTNQTSMYLCASNQYQETQYFGPGTRLLVL.